This T cell receptor beta chain was captured by sequencing in a study of blood T cell repertoires in COVID-19 (dated by TCRdb to 2018 to 2021). In the study overall: The collaborator samples originated in the United States, Italy and Spain and spanned the acute and convalescent phases of COVID-19. Nearly every sample came with metadata listing a de-identified subject ID, COVID-19 status, age in years and sex. The samples were drawn from two sources: the first 160 participants of the ongoing ImmuneRACE study, and 1,000 to 1,500 subjects contributed by 6 global collaborators. Where HLA class I and class II types were available, the types were taken from metadata supplied by the sample provider, not from assay-based typing. Subjects who had been exposed to COVID-19, were actively infected with it, or had recovered from it provided the deeply sampled blood TCRbeta repertoires that made up the dataset. The repertoires were released in a freely available public database meant as a resource for research on the immune response to SARS-CoV-2. The prospective study material was composed of cDNA or gDNA derived from T cells, B-cell-depleted T cells, or PBMCs. The study at large found these results: The amount of clinical and demographic metadata varied by source and participant and was provided uncurated.

Its CDR3 holds 14 amino acids, cysteine through phenylalanine. Just the 42-base CDR3 DNA is kept, in frame starting at base 1. For CDR1 and CDR2, the germline V gene (reference sequence) lists SEHNR and FQNEAQ. V loses 5 bases, J loses 4 bases, and the germline ends lie 13 bases apart. A word on this clone: Its antigen has not been determined. It has no much larger one-base neighbor in the sample; base qualities were not kept.

TCRbeta CDR3 regions were amplified from genomic DNA using the immunoSEQ Assay, a bias-controlled multiplex PCR. The published analysis was carried out like this. Nucleated cell counts per sample were estimated from amplification of reference gene primers within the assay. Sequence reads were collapsed and filtered to measure the absolute abundance of every unique TCRbeta CDR3 rearrangement. Productive Simpson clonality was computed per sample as the square root of Simpson's diversity index over productive rearrangements. Not all clones reach the TCRdb copy of this immuneACCESS table, which keeps in-frame sequences only. Checked studies attribute under half of the gap to unresolved V genes and leave the rest unexplained. Clone size and the V and J calls come from that table; the DNA yielded D and trimming. The sample has 350,000 or so clones on record, approximately 91% of them singletons. The ten largest clones capture just over 1% of the sample.

Enrolling through a virtual design, the prospective study's participants ranged in age from about 18 to 100 years and lived across 24 United States geographic areas. In the prospective study, cohorts were assigned on the basis of participant-reported clinical history obtained from a screening survey and a study questionnaire. A participant counted as exposed if, within 2 weeks of entering the study, that participant had been in contact with someone who had a PCR-confirmed or clinician-diagnosed COVID-19 case. In the prospective study, mobile phlebotomists collected whole blood, serum and a nasopharyngeal or oropharyngeal swab from each participant. Additional blood draws and questionnaires over a roughly two-month period could optionally be provided by prospective study participants. Blood samples from the prospective study were shipped frozen or at room temperature prior to DNA extraction.

The sequenced sample was PBMCs or T cells enriched from blood (not recorded which). This receptor was taken from a woman in her twenties or thirties who had been exposed to COVID-19. Here the chain combines TRBV7-9 and TRBJ2-3; TRBD1 might be the D gene, on 6 matching bases. The DNA sequence reads TGTGCCAGCAGCAAACAGGGTTACGCAGATACGCAGTATTTT. This is translated as CASSKQGYADTQYF.